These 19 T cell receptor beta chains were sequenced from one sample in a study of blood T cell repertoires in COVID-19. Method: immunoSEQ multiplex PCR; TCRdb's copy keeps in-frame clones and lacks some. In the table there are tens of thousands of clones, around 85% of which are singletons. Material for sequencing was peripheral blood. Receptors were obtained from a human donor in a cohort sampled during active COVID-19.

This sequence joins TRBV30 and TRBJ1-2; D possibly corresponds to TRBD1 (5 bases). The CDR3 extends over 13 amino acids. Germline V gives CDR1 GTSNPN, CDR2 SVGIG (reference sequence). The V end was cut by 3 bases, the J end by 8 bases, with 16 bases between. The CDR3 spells CAWSSSGQRGYTF. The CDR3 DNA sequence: TGTGCCTGGAGCAGCTCCGGACAACGGGGCTACACCTTC.

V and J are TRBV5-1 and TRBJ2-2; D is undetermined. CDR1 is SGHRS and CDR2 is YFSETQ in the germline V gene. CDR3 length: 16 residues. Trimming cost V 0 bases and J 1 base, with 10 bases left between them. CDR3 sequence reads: CASSLARSENTGELFF. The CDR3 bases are TGCGCCAGCAGCTTGGCCCGGTCTGAGAACACCGGGGAGCTGTTTTTT.

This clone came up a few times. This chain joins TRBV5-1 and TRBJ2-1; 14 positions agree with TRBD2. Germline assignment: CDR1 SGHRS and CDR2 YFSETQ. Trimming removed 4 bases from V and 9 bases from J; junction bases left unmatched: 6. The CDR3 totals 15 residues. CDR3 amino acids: CASSAGLAGEGEQFF. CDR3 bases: TGCGCCAGCAGCGCGGGACTAGCGGGAGAGGGTGAGCAGTTCTTC.

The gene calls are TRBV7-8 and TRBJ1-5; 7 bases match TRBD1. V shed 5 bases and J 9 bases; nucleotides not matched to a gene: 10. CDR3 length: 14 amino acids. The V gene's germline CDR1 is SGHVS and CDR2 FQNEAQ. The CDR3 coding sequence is TGTGCCAGCAGCCCACGGGACAGCCAGGGGCCCCAGCATTTT. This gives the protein CASSPRDSQGPQHF.

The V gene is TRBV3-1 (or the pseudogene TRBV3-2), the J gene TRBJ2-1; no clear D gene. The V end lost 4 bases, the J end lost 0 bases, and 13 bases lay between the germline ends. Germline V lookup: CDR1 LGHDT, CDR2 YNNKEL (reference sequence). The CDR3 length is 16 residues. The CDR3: CASSLKAGSSYNEQFF. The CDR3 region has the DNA TGTGCCAGCAGCCTGAAAGCAGGAAGCTCCTACAATGAGCAGTTCTTC.

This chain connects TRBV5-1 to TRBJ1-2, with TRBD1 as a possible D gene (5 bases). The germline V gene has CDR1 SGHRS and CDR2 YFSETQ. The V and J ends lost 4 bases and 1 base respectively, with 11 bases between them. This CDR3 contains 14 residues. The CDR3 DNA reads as TGCGCCAGCAGCCCATCCCAGGGTAACTATGGCTACACCTTC. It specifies CASSPSQGNYGYTF.

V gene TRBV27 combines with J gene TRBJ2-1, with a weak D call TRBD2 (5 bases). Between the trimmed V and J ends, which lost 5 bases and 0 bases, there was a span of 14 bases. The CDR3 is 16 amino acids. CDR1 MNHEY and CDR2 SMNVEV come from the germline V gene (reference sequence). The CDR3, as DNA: TGTGCCAGCAGTGGTTTACGTGGAGGCTCCTACAATGAGCAGTTCTTC. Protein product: CASSGLRGGSYNEQFF.

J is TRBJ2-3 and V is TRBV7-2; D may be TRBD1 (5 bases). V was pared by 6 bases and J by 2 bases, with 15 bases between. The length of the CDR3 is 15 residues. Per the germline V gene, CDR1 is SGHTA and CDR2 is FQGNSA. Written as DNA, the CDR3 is TGTGCCAGCAGTTCTCAGGGCGGCTCCACAGATACGCAGTATTTT. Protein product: CASSSQGGSTDTQYF.

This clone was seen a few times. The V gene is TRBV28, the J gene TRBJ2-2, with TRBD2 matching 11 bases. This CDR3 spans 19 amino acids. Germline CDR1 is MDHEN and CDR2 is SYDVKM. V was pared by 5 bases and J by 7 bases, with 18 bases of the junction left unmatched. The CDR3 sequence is CASSIRELAGGPRIGELFF. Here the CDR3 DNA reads TGTGCCAGCAGTATTAGAGAGCTAGCGGGAGGTCCCCGGATCGGGGAGCTGTTTTTT.

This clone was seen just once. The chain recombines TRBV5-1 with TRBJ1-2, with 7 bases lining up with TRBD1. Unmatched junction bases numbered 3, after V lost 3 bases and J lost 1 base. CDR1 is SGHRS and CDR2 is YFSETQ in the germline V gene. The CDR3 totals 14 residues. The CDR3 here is CASSSGQINYGYTF. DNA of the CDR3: TGCGCCAGCAGCTCGGGACAGATTAACTATGGCTACACCTTC.

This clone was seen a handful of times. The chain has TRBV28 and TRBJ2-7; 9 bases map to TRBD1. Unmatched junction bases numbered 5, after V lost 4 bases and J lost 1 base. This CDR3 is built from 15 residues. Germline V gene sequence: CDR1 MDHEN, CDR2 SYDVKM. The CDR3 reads CASSSRGTGSYEQYF. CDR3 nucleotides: TGTGCCAGCAGTTCACGCGGGACAGGGTCCTACGAGCAGTACTTC.

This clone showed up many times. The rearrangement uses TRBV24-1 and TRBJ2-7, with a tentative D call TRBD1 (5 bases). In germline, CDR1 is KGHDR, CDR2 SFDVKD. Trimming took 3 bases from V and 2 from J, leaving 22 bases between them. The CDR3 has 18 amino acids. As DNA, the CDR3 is TGTGCCACCAGTGATCGAACTACCGACAGAGGAACCCCCTACGAGCAGTACTTC. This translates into CATSDRTTDRGTPYEQYF.

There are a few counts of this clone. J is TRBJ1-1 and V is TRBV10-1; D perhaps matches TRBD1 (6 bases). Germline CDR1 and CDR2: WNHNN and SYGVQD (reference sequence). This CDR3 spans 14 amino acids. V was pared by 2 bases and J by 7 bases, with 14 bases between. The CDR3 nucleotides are TGCGCCAGCAGTGAGGCCGGCCAGGGGCGTGAAGCTTTCTTT. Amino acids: CASSEAGQGREAFF.

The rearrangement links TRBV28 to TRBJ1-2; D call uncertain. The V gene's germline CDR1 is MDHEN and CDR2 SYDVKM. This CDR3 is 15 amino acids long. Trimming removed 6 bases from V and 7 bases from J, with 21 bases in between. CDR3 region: CASRLTNTLAGGYTF. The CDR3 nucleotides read TGTGCCAGCAGACTGACTAACACCCTAGCGGGTGGCTACACCTTC.

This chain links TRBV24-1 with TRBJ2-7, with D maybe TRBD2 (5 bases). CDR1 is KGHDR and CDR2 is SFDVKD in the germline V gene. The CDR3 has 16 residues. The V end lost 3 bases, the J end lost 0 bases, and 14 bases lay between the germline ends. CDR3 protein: CATSDPRGYGSYEQYF. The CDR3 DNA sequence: TGTGCCACCAGTGATCCCCGGGGATACGGCTCCTACGAGCAGTACTTC.

CDR3 DNA sequence: TGTGCCCTCGGAGGAGTTGGTAATGAAAAACTGTTTTTT. Protein sequence: CALGGVGNEKLFF. The chain carries TRBV28 and TRBJ1-4, with D uncertain. V was shortened by 11 bases and J by 4 bases, with 14 bases between the two germline ends. CDR1 MDHEN and CDR2 SYDVKM come from the germline V gene. CDR3 length equals 13 residues.

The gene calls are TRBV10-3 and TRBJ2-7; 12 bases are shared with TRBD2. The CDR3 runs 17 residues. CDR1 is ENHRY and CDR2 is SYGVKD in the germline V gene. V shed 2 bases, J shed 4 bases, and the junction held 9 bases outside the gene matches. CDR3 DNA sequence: TGTGCCATCAGTGAGCCGAGCCTGACTAGCGGGGGATACGAGCAGTACTTC. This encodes CAISEPSLTSGGYEQYF.

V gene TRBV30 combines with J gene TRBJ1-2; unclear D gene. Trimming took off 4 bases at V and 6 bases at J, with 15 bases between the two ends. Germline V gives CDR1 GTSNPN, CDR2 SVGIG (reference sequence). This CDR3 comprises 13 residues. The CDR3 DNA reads TGTGCCTGGACCGAAAACTTTGGAGATGGCTACACCTTC. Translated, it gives CAWTENFGDGYTF.

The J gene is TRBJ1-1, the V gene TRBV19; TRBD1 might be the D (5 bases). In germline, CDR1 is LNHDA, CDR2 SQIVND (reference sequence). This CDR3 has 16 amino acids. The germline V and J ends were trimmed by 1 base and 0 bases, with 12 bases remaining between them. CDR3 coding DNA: TGTGCCAGTAGTATAGGGGCAGGGAGGTTGAACACTGAAGCTTTCTTT. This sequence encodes CASSIGAGRLNTEAFF.